The clone carrying this T cell receptor (gamma chain) was found many times. TCRdb re-called the multiplex PCR reads using CATT. Among roughly 4,100 gamma-chain clones listed, approximately 6.5% were seen once. CDR3 length: 13 residues. CDR1 is VINAFY and CDR2 is YDVSNSKD in the germline V gene. Losses at the gene ends were 0 bases for V and 5 bases for J; bases not matched to a gene: 4. These data belong to a study of gamma delta lymphoproliferative disorders and STAT genes. The receptor sequences were amplified from genomic DNA of peripheral blood mononuclear cells. The sequenced sample was blood. The chain uses TRGV5 and TRGJ1 or TRGJ2. TCRdb lists no J gene, so it was determined here by aligning the DNA to germline. This receptor was taken from a human donor in good health. DNA of the CDR3: TGTGCCACCTGGGACAGGGGTCATTATAAGAAACTCTTT. Translated: CATWDRGHYKKLF.